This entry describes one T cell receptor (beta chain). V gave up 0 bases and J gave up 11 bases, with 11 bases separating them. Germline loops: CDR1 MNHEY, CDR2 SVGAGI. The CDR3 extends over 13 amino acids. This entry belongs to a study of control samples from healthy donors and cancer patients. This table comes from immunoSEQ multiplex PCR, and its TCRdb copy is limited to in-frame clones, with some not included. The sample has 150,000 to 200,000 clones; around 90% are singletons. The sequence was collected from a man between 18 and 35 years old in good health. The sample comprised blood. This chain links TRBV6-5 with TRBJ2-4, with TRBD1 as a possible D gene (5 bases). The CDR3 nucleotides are TGTGCCAGCAGTTACTCGGGGCAGGCCGTTCAGTACTTC. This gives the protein CASSYSGQAVQYF.